This TCR beta chain was profiled in a study of shared clonotypes between healthy human individuals (dated by TCRdb to 2018 to 2021). Study-level background: A couple of women and three men aged 18 to 49 years were included in the cohort. For each donor, CD4 naive and CD4 memory were each run on three plates, CD8 naive on two plates, and CD8 memory on one plate. To estimate repertoire size and how much clonotypes are shared between individuals, the study performed deep sequencing of blood TCR repertoires from a handful of healthy adults. Libraries were prepared and TCR repertoires were sequenced by different laboratories using diverse techniques, in order to increase sequencing depth and limit assay-specific biases. Per donor, leukapheresis produced somewhere between about 0.94 and 9.5 billion PBMCs. Paper-wide results and their limitations: Sampling was restricted to blood, and TCR repertoires in tissue are likely to differ from TCR repertoires in blood. Rarefaction of sorted-subset datasets indicated incomplete sequencing despite the large sequencing depth. Clonotypes shared by all four sorted-subset donors showed higher generation probabilities than non-shared clonotypes. Because the study included a small number of donors, the genetic and exposure-history diversity represented was limited. Naive subsets generally had larger estimated clonotype richness than memory subsets. Based on pairwise subsampling, the degree of clonotype sharing among donors was expected to be affected by sequencing depth. Sharing across a few donors was observed for approximately 4.6% of naive CD4, under 4% of naive CD8, 2% to 2.5% of memory CD4, and over 0.3% of memory CD8 clonotypes.

About this clone itself: Its antigen is unknown. Base-call qualities are not available, and no considerably larger clone is one nucleotide away.

The donors were healthy, HIV-negative adults who had no recently reported acute infections or vaccinations. Every donor was a Caucasian adult residing in Nashville, Tennessee, USA. The CD8 memory samples were a combination of magnetically selected CD45RO+ cells and CCR7-negative CD45RA+ effector memory (TemRA) cells. Blood was collected by leukapheresis, and PBMCs were isolated by Ficoll-Histopaque density gradient centrifugation and then cryopreserved in liquid nitrogen vapor phase. Purity and quantity of every magnetically sorted T cell population were checked by analytical flow cytometry. From each sorted fraction, genomic DNA was isolated and quantified by UV absorbance on a Nanodrop 2000c. From cysteine to phenylalanine, the CDR3 is 15 amino acids long. The CDR3 DNA has 45 bases and is translated from base 1. CDR1 and CDR2, looked up from the germline V gene (reference sequence), are MNHNY and SVGAGI. The trim is 2 bases for V and 4 bases for J, with a gap of 11 bases between the germline ends.

Using the deep immunoSEQ assay, multiplex PCR amplified TCR CDR3 regions from genomic DNA. Extracted genomic DNA from each cell subset was spread evenly across all wells of several immunoSEQ 96-well plates, with each plate serving as a replicate. For sorted subsets, roughly 0.2 ug genomic DNA, equal to 25,000 to 35,000 T cell genomes, was loaded into each replicate PCR. Purified libraries were measured with a Qubit 3.0 fluorometer, size-checked on a Bioanalyzer 2100, and measured again with the KAPA Library Quantification kit. Each immunoSEQ 96-well plate was sequenced on its own single-read 150-cycle Illumina NextSeq 550 flow cell. The authors' pipeline ran thus. Because the immunoSEQ output included only junctional sequences and no quality scores, the filtering could not be the same as the filtering used for full-length reads. Sequences were annotated with PyIR, a Python wrapper for IgBLAST v1.9, and V/J genes and CDR3 were assigned using IMGT germline references. Any read was removed if the V/J assignment was weak (E-value above 1e-6), the CDR3 was missing, or the read contained stop codons, out-of-frame junctions, or ambiguous translated residues. A V3J clonotype was defined by an identical inferred V gene, J gene, and CDR3 amino acid sequence. Percentage overlap between repertoires was calculated by dividing the number of shared unique clonotypes by the size of the smaller repertoire. Richness of each repertoire was evaluated using RTK rarefaction, the Chao1 estimator, and Recon v2.1 estimates of unobserved clonotypes. For all TCRbeta clonotypes obtained by the gDNA method from a few donors, generation probabilities were computed with OLGA. The source is immuneACCESS, and TCRdb retained only in-frame sequences with V and J called. Part of the clones is not carried over; for the studies checked, unresolved V genes explain less than half of this, and the remainder is unexplained. Clone size and V and J calls were adopted from that table, with D and trimming inferred from the DNA. Present in this sample are 300,000 to 400,000 clones, roughly 84% of which were seen just once. The ten largest account for roughly 16% of the sample.

The receptor chain draws on TRBV6-6 and TRBJ1-4; D gene: possibly TRBD1, on 6 matching bases. Specimen: memory CD8+ T cells sorted from blood. What the cell subset or site label conveys for this sample: CD45RO+ cells pooled with CCR7-negative TemRA cells. The origin of this receptor is a young man in good health. The CDR3: CASSYEQGINEKLFF. The nucleotide sequence reads as follows: TGTGCCAGCAGTTACGAACAGGGTATTAATGAAAAACTGTTTTTT.